This paragraph reports one T cell receptor beta chain. This clonotype was picked up many times. Its binding antigen is unknown. No much larger clone is present one base from it, and per-base qualities are unavailable. As encoded in the germline V gene, CDR1 is ENHRY while CDR2 is SYGVKD. The cysteine opens and the phenylalanine closes a CDR3 of 15 amino acids. Solely the CDR3 DNA is kept, with 45 bases framed from the first base. The V end gives up 3 bases and the J end 5 bases, leaving 6 bases in the junction not matched to a gene. This sample is drawn from a study of CD8 T cells in ankylosing spondylitis (dated by TCRdb to 2016 to 2017). A note on the overall study: The study set out to find disease-linked TCR variants by profiling T cell receptor beta repertoires in ankylosing spondylitis patients and healthy donors. The whole study cohort included 108 healthy donors and 20 to 30 ankylosing spondylitis patients. Peripheral blood was sampled, and synovial fluid was additionally collected from ankylosing spondylitis patients. Paper-wide results and their limitations: Blood from ankylosing spondylitis patients appeared to be characterized by a TCR beta motif made up of several highly homologous amino acid variants. Some TCR beta motif variants had previously been reported in synovial fluid and blood of reactive arthritis patients, which suggested common disease-initiation mechanisms. The disease-linked clones had a CD8+ phenotype and were found at relatively low frequencies in peripheral blood. The disease-linked clones were reported as significantly enriched in matched synovial fluid samples from ankylosing spondylitis patients.

Sequencing relied on an Illumina HiSeq 2500. TCR beta libraries were prepared by quantitative 5'-RACE with molecular barcodes. The paper's processing steps were these. A new computational method based on a probabilistic model of VDJ rearrangement was used to identify disease-linked TCR variants. TCRdb's own reprocessing of the public reads used fastp at Q25 and MiXCR and kept productive beta chains. Rows merge per CDR3 protein into single entries with the most common DNA and genes. None of the V and J calls come from the authors' own analysis; TCRdb made them. The sample records about 240,000 distinct CDR3 sequences, over 8.5% of which are singletons. The top ten clonotypes cover less than 7% of the sample.

Sequenced: blood, either unsorted or a sorted T cell fraction (not recorded which). The V and J segments used are TRBV10-3 and TRBJ1-5, with 8 middle bases fitting TRBD1. This receptor was taken from a male donor with ankylosing spondylitis or in good health (not recorded which). The base sequence is TGTGCCATCAGTGATCCTCAGGGGGCCTATCAGCCCCAGCATTTT. This yields the protein CAISDPQGAYQPQHF.